A single sample gave rise to the 21 T cell receptor beta chains below, sequenced in a study of blood T cells in healthy people across ages. A second 7 to 11 cycle PCR used barcoded and J-beta primers. TCRdb reprocessed the 5' RACE reads with MiXCR, giving one entry per CDR3 protein. Counted here are around 400,000 distinct CDR3 sequences, approximately 51% occurring once; the ten biggest clones make up 50% to 65%. Sequencing was carried out using blood. The receptors originated from a man aged 60 to 75 in good health.

Here the CDR3 reads CASGAGDSSDEQYF. CDR3 bases: TGTGCCAGCGGCGCAGGGGATTCTAGTGACGAGCAGTACTTC. The V and J genes are TRBV6-5 and TRBJ2-7; tentative D call: TRBD1 (6 bases). CDR3 length equals 14 residues. In germline, CDR1 is MNHEY, CDR2 SVGAGI. Trimming took off 8 bases at V and 5 bases at J, with 19 bases between the two ends.

In its sample, this clonotype was seen a few times. V is TRBV4-2 and J is TRBJ2-1; TRBD1 agrees at 11 bases. The V and J ends lost 0 bases and 7 bases, in that order; junction bases with no gene match: 8. CDR1 and CDR2 from the germline V gene are LGHNA and YNFKEQ. The CDR3 totals 17 residues. CDR3 bases: TGTGCCAGCAGCCAAGATCGAGGGACAGGGGGGGGGAATGAGCAGTTCTTC. This codes for CASSQDRGTGGGNEQFF.

This clonotype was detected once. V gene TRBV2 combines with J gene TRBJ2-7; 7 bases agree with TRBD1. V lost 6 bases, J lost 3 bases, and 8 bases stayed unmatched. CDR3 size: 14 residues. Germline CDR1 is SNHLY and CDR2 is FYNNEI. CDR3 bases: TGTGCCAGCAGGATCAGACAGGGAAGCTACGAGCAGTACTTC. Its translation is CASRIRQGSYEQYF.

The chain combines TRBV27 with TRBJ2-3; TRBD1 or TRBD2 may be the D gene (5 bases each). This CDR3 has 16 residues. V was shortened by 2 bases and J by 4 bases, with 16 bases between the two germline ends. The germline V gene encodes CDR1 MNHEY and CDR2 SMNVEV (reference sequence). Here the CDR3 reads CASSLASRANADTQYF. The CDR3 nucleotides read TGTGCCAGCAGTTTAGCTAGCAGGGCTAACGCAGATACGCAGTATTTT.

The CDR3 DNA reads TGCAGCGTTGCGGGTACAGGGGCGAAGACAGATACGCAGTATTTT. Protein product: CSVAGTGAKTDTQYF. The V gene is TRBV29-1, the J gene TRBJ2-3; 7 positions agree with TRBD1. CDR1 SQVTM and CDR2 ANQGSEA come from the germline V gene. V trimming: 4 bases; J trimming: 3 bases; junction bases outside the gene matches: 10. The CDR3 runs 15 residues.

The chain is built from TRBV18 and TRBJ1-4; perhaps TRBD1 as D (6 bases). Trimming pared 2 bases from V and 7 bases from J, leaving 11 bases between. This CDR3 is 14 amino acids long. The germline V gene encodes CDR1 KGHSH and CDR2 LQKENI. As DNA, the CDR3 is TGTGCCAGCTCACCAGGCAGGGGAAGTGAAAAACTGTTTTTT. It translates to CASSPGRGSEKLFF.

The V and J genes are TRBV20-1 and TRBJ2-7; D might be TRBD1 or TRBD2, each matching 5 bases. Germline V gene sequence: CDR1 DFQATT, CDR2 SNEGSKA (reference sequence). CDR3 size: 14 residues. Trimming cost V 5 bases and J 0 bases, with 14 bases left between them. CDR3 nucleotide sequence: TGCAGTGCTCCGAGTCCGGGGCGCTCCTACGAGCAGTACTTC. Translation: CSAPSPGRSYEQYF.

The chain uses TRBV20-1 and TRBJ1-5; possibly TRBD1 for D (5 bases). Germline CDR1 is DFQATT and CDR2 is SNEGSKA (reference sequence). The CDR3 runs 13 residues. Trimming removed 4 bases at V and 7 bases at J, with 14 bases between. The CDR3 sequence: CSAMGRTLQPQHF. CDR3 DNA: TGCAGTGCTATGGGGCGAACGTTACAGCCCCAGCATTTT.

Here the CDR3 DNA reads TGTGCCATCCGTCCGGACCAGACAGATACGCAGTATTTT. Translated, it gives CAIRPDQTDTQYF. The rearrangement joins TRBV10-3 to TRBJ2-3; D remains unclear. Germline V CDR1 and CDR2: ENHRY, SYGVKD. The CDR3 extends over 13 amino acids. Trimming took 8 bases from V and 3 from J, leaving 12 bases between them.

CDR3 sequence: CASSPRGQGSGNEQFF. The CDR3 DNA reads as TGTGCCAGCAGCCCAAGAGGCCAAGGGTCTGGCAATGAGCAGTTCTTC. The chain has TRBV7-2 and TRBJ2-1; no clear D. Germline assignment: CDR1 SGHTA and CDR2 FQGNSA. The CDR3 spans 16 residues. The V end was cut by 5 bases, the J end by 6 bases, with 20 bases between.

This chain joins TRBV20-1 and TRBJ2-7; D possibly uses TRBD1 or TRBD2 (5 bases each). Germline CDR1 DFQATT, CDR2 SNEGSKA (reference sequence). The CDR3 contains 14 residues. V was pared by 4 bases and J by 7 bases, with 20 bases between. DNA for the CDR3: TGCAGTGCTACTCAGGACACGGCAACGGGGGAGCAGTACTTC. This codes for CSATQDTATGEQYF.

V usage is TRBV18 and J usage is TRBJ2-5; maybe TRBD1 (5 bases). CDR3 length: 16 residues. Trimming shortened V by 0 bases and J by 0 bases, and 11 bases separated the two germline ends. From germline, CDR1 is KGHSH and CDR2 LQKENI. CDR3 amino acids: CASSPPWSGYQETQYF. In DNA form, the CDR3 reads TGTGCCAGCTCACCACCGTGGTCAGGGTACCAAGAGACCCAGTACTTC.

V is TRBV3-1 and J is TRBJ1-2; TRBD1 is a possible D gene (5 bases). In germline, CDR1 is LGHDT, CDR2 YNNKEL (reference sequence). This CDR3 has 13 amino acids. The germline V and J ends were trimmed by 5 bases and 4 bases, with 11 bases remaining between them. CDR3 amino acids: CASSADSSYGYTF. The CDR3 bases are TGTGCCAGCAGCGCAGACAGTTCCTATGGCTACACCTTC.

The chain links TRBV9 to TRBJ2-3, with 8 bases that match TRBD2. The CDR3 is 17 residues long. The junction had 10 bases not matched to a gene; V was cut back by 0 bases and J by 4 bases. Germline CDR1 SGDLS, CDR2 YYNGEE. Here the CDR3 reads CASSVEGRGGGSDTQYF. The CDR3 coding sequence is TGTGCCAGCAGCGTAGAGGGCCGGGGGGGCGGCTCAGATACGCAGTATTTT.

This rearrangement joins TRBV7-2 to TRBJ2-4; a weak D match, TRBD1 (5 bases). V was clipped by 1 base and J by 2 bases, with 18 bases between them. This CDR3 spans 18 amino acids. Looked up from germline, CDR1 is SGHTA and CDR2 is FQGNSA. This chain's CDR3 is CASSLVAQGISTKNIQYF. For the CDR3, the DNA is TGTGCCAGCAGCTTAGTCGCTCAGGGAATCTCAACCAAAAACATTCAGTACTTC.

A few counts support this clonotype. The chain carries TRBV12-3 or TRBV12-4 and TRBJ1-2, with a tentative D call TRBD1 (5 bases). The CDR3 consists of 14 residues. The germline V and J ends were trimmed by 2 bases and 8 bases, with 15 bases remaining between them. CDR3 DNA sequence: TGTGCCAGCAGTTTAAACGCCAGGGCGGAAGGCTACACCTTC. As protein: CASSLNARAEGYTF.

V is TRBV4-2 and J is TRBJ1-2; no reliable D call. In germline, CDR1 is LGHNA, CDR2 YNFKEQ. CDR3 size: 15 residues. The germline V and J ends were trimmed by 0 bases and 1 base, with 9 bases remaining between them. Here the CDR3 DNA reads TGTGCCAGCAGCCAAGACCGGGAAAGTAACTATGGCTACACCTTC. Encoded protein: CASSQDRESNYGYTF.

J is TRBJ2-7 and V is TRBV6-1; 8 bases align to TRBD1. Near its end, the DNA agrees better with TRBJ2-4, so the J call may be wrong. The CDR3 has 15 amino acids. Looked up from germline, CDR1 is MNHNS and CDR2 is SASEGT. In nucleotides, the CDR3 is TGTGCCAGCACGCGTCCCGGACAGGGAAAGAACATTCAGTACTTC. Amino acids: CASTRPGQGKNIQYF.

The chain has TRBV12-3 or TRBV12-4 and TRBJ2-5; 8 bases match TRBD1. The CDR3 is 17 amino acids. The V and J ends lost 2 bases and 11 bases, in that order; junction bases with no gene match: 19. The CDR3 DNA reads as TGTGCCAGCAGTTTATACCTACCGGGACAGGTCTACAATGAGCAGTACTTC. This sequence encodes CASSLYLPGQVYNEQYF.

The rearrangement uses TRBV12-3 or TRBV12-4 and TRBJ2-3; D gene unclear. CDR3 length: 12 residues. In nucleotides, the CDR3 is TGTGCAATCGACGGGCCGTCAGATACGCAGTATTTT. This encodes CAIDGPSDTQYF.

The chain has TRBV7-8 and TRBJ2-5, with TRBD2 matching over 11 bases. Germline assignment: CDR1 SGHVS and CDR2 FQNEAQ. The CDR3 length is 15 residues. The V and J ends lost 7 bases and 5 bases, in that order; junction bases with no gene match: 9. The CDR3 loop reads CASTSGRFGRETQYF. The CDR3 DNA follows: TGTGCCAGCACTAGCGGGAGGTTCGGTCGGGAGACCCAGTACTTC.